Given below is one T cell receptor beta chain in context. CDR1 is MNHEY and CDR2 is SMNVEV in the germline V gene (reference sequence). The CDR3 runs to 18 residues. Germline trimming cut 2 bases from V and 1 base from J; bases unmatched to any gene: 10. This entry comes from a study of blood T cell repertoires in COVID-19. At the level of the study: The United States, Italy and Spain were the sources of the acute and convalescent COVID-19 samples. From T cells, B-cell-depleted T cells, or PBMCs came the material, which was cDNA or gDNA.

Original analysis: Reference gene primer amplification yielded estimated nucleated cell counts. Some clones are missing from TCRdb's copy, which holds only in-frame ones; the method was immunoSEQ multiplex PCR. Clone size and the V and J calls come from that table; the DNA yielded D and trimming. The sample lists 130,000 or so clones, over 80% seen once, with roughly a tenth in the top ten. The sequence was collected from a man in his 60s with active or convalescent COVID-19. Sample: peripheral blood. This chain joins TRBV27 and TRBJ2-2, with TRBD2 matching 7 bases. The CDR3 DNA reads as TGTGCCAGCAGTTTAACCGGTCGGCTAGCGGTGAACACCGGGGAGCTGTTTTTT. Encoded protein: CASSLTGRLAVNTGELFF.